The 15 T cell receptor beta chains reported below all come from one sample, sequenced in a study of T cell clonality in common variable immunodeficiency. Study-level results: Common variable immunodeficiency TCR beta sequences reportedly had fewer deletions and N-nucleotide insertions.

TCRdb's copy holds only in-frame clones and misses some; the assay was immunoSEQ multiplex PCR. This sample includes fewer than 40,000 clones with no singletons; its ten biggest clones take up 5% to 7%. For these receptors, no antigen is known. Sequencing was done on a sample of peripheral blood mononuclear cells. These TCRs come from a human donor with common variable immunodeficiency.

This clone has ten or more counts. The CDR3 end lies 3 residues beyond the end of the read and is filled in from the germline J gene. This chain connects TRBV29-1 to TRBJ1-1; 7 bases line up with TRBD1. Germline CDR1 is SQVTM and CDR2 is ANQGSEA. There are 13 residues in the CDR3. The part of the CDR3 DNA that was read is TGCAGCGTAGGAGGACGACAGGGTCCTGTG. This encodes CSVGGRQGPV. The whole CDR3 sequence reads CSVGGRQGPVAFF.

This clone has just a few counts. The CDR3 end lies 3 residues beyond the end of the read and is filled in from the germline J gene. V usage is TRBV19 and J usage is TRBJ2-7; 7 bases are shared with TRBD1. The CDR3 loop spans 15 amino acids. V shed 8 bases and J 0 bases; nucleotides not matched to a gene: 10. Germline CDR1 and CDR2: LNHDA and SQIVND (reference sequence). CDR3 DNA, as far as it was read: TGTGCCAGTCGGAACCGGGACAGCGTCTCCTACGAG. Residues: CASRNRDSVSYE. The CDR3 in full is CASRNRDSVSYEQYF.

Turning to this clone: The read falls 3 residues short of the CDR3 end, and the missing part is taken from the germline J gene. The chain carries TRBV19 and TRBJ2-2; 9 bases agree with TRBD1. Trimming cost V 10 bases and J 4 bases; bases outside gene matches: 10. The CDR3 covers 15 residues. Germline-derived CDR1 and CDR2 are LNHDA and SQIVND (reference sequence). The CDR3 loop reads CAIRTGGRGTGELFF. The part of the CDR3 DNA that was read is TGTGCCATAAGAACAGGGGGCCGGGGCACCGGGGAG.

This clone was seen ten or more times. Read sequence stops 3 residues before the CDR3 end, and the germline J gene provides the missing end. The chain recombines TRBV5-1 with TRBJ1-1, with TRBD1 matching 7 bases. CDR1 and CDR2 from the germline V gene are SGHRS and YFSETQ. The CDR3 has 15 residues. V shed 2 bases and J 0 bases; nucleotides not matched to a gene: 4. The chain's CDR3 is CASSLRQGMNTEAFF. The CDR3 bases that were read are TGCGCCAGCAGCTTACGACAGGGCATGAACACTGAA.

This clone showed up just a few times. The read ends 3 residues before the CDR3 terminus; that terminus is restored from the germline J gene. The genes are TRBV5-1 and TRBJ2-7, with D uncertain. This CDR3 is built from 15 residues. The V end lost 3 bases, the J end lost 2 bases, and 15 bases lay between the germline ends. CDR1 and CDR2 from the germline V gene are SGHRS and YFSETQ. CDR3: CASSSTQTGAYEQYF. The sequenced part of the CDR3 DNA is TGCGCCAGCAGCTCCACCCAGACTGGCGCCTACGAG.

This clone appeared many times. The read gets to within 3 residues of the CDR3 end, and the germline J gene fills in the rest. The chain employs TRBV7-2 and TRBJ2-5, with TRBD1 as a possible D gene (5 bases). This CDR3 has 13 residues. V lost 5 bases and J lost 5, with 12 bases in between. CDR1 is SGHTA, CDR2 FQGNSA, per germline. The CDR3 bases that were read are TGTGCCAGCAGCCATTTGGGGCGGGAGACC. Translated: CASSHLGRET. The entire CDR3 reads CASSHLGRETQYF.

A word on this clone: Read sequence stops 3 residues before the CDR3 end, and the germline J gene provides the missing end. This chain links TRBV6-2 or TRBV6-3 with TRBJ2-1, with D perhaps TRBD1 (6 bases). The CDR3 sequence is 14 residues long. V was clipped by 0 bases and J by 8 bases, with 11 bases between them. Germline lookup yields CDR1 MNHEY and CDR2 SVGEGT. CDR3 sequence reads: CASSYSIRGHEQFF. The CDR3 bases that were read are TGTGCCAGCAGTTACTCGATCAGGGGCCATGAG.

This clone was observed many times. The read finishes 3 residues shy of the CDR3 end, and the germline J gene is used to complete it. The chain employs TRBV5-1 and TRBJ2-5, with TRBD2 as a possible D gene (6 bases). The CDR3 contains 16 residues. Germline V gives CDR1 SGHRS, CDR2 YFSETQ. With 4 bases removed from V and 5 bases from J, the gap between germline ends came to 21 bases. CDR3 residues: CASSTRVGWGVETQYF. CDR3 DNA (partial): TGCGCCAGCAGCACCCGCGTGGGATGGGGGGTGGAGACC.

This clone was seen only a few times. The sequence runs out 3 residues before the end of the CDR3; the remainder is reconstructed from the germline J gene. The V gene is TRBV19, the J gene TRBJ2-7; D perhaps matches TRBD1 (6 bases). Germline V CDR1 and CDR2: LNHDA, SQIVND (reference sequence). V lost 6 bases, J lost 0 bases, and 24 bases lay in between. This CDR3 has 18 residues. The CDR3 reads CASSRTEKEFMFSYEQYF. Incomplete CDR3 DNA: TGTGCCAGTAGCCGGACAGAGAAAGAATTCATGTTCTCCTACGAG.

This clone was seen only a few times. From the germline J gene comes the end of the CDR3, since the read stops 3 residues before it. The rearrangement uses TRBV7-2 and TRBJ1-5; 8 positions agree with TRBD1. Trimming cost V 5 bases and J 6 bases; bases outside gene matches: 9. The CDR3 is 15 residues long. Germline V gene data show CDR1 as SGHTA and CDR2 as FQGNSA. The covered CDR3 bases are TGTGCCAGCAGCCCTAAAACAGGGGGTAGTCAGCCC. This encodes CASSPKTGGSQP. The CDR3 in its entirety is CASSPKTGGSQPQHF.

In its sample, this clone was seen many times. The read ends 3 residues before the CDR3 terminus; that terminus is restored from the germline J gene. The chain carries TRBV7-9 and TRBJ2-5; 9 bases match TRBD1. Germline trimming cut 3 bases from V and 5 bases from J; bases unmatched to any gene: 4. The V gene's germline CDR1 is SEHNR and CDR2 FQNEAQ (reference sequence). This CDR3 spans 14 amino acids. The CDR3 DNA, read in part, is TGTGCCAGCAGCTTGGGACAGGGAACCGAGACC. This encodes CASSLGQGTET. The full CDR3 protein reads CASSLGQGTETQYF.

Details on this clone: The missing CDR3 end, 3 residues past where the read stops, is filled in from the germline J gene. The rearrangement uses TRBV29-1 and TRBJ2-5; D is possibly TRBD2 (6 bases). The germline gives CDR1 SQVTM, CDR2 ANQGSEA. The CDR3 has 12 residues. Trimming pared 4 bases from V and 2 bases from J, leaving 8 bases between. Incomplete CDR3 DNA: TGCAGCGTTGTGGAGGGGCAAGAGACC. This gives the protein CSVVEGQET. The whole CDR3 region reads CSVVEGQETQYF. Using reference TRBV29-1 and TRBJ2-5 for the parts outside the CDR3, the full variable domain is SAVISQKPSRDICQRGTSLTIQCQVDSQVTMMFWYRQQPGQSLTLIATANQGSEATYESGFVIDKFPISRPNLTFSTLTVSNMSPEDSSIYLCSVVEGQETQYFGPGTRLLVL.

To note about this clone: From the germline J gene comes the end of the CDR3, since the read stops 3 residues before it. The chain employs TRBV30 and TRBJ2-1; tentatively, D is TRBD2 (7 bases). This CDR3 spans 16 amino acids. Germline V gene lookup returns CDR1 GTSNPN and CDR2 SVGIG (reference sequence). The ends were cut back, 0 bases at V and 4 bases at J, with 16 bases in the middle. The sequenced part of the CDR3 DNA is TGTGCCTGGAGTGTACTGGGGGGGGCGCGGTACAATGAG. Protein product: CAWSVLGGARYNE. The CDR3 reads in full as CAWSVLGGARYNEQFF.

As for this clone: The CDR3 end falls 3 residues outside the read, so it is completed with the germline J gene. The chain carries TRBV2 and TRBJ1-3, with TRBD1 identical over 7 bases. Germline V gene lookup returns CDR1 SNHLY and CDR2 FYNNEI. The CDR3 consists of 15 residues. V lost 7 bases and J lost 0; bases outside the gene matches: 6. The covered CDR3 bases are TGTGCCAGCAAGAAGGACAGGTACTCTGGAAACACC. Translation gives CASKKDRYSGNT. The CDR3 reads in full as CASKKDRYSGNTIYF.

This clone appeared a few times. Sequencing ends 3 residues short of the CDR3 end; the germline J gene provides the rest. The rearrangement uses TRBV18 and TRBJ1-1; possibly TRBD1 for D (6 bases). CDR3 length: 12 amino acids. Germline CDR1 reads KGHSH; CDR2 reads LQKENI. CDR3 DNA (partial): TGTGCCAGCTCACCACCGCAGGGGCTG. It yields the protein CASSPPQGL. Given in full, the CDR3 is CASSPPQGLAFF.